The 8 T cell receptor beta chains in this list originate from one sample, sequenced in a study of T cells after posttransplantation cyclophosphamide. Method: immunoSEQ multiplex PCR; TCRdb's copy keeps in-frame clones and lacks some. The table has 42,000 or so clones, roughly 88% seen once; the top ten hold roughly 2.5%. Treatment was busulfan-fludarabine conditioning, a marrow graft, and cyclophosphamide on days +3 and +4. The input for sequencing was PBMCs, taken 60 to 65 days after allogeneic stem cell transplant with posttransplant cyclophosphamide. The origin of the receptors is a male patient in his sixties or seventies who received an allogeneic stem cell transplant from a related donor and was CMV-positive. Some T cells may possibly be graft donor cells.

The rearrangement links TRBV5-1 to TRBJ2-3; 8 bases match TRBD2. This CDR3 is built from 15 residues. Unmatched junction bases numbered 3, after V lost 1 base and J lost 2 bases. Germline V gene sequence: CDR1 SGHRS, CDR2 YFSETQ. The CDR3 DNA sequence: TGCGCCAGCAGCTTGTCGGGGGGGATCACAGATACGCAGTATTTT. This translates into CASSLSGGITDTQYF.

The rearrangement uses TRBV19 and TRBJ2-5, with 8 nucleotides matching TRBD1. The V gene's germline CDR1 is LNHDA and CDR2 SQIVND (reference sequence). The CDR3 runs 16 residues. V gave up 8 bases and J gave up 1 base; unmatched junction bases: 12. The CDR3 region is CASSSAGTGPQETQYF. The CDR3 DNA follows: TGTGCCAGTTCCTCCGCCGGGACAGGACCCCAAGAGACCCAGTACTTC. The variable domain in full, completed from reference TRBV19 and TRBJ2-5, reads DGGITQSPKYLFRKEGQNVTLSCEQNLNHDAMYWYRQDPGQGLRLIYYSQIVNDFQKGDIAEGYSVSREKKESFPLTVTSAQKNPTAFYLCASSSAGTGPQETQYFGPGTRLLVL.

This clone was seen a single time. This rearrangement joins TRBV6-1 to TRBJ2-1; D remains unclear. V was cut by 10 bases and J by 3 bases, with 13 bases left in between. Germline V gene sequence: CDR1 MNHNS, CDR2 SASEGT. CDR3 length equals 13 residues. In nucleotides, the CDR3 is TGTGCCACCCTATCGGAGAGCTACAATGAGCAGTTCTTC. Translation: CATLSESYNEQFF.

Written as DNA, the CDR3 is TGTGCCAGCGTAGGGCAGGGAAACCAGCCCCAGCATTTT. Translating gives CASVGQGNQPQHF. The rearrangement joins TRBV6-1 to TRBJ1-5; maybe TRBD1 (5 bases). Trimming stripped 8 bases from V and 7 bases from J, with 15 bases between. The CDR3 spans 13 residues. The germline gives CDR1 MNHNS, CDR2 SASEGT.

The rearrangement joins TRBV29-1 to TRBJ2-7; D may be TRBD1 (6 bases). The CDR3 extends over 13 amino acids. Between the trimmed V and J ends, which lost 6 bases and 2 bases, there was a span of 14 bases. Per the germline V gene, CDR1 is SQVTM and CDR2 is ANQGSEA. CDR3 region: CSVVGTPAYEQYF. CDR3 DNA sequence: TGCAGCGTGGTCGGGACACCCGCCTACGAGCAGTACTTC.

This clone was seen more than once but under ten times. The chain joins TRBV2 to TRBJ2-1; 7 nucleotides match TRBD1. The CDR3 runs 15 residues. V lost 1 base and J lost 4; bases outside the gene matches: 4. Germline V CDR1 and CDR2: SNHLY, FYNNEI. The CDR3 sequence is CASSEGRDRYNEQFF. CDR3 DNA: TGTGCCAGCAGTGAAGGACGGGACAGATACAATGAGCAGTTCTTC. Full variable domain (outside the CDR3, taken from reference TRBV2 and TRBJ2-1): EPEVTQTPSHQVTQMGQEVILRCVPISNHLYFYWYRQILGQKVEFLVSFYNNEISEKSEIFDDQFSVERPDGSNFTLKIRSTKLEDSAMYFCASSEGRDRYNEQFFGPGTRLTVL.

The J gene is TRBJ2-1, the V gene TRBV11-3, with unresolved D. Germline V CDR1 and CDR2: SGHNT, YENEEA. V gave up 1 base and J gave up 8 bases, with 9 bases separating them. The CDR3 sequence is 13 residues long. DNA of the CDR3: TGTGCCAGCAGCTTAGTTTTGGGCGATGAGCAGTTCTTC. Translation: CASSLVLGDEQFF.

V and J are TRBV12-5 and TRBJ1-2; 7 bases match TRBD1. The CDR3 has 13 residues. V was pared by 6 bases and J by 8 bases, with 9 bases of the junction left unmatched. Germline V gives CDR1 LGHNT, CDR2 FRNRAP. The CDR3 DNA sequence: TGTGCTAGTGGCCTCGGGACAGTCGGAGGCTACACCTTC. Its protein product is CASGLGTVGGYTF.